This TCR beta chain is drawn from a study of OX40 agonist ivuxolimab in advanced cancers. The method was immunoSEQ multiplex PCR; TCRdb's version includes in-frame clones alone and lacks a portion of them. The sample contains roughly 50,000 clones, about 90% of which appear only once. The CDR3 is 15 residues long. Per germline, CDR1 LNHDA and CDR2 SQIVND (reference sequence). The trim removed 3 bases at V and 3 bases at J, leaving 2 bases unmatched. This chain joins TRBV19 and TRBJ2-1, with 10 bases matching TRBD1. The source was CD4+ or CD8+ T cells sorted from blood, collected in a trial of the OX40 agonist ivuxolimab. The source is an adult with an advanced solid tumor such as melanoma, head and neck, liver or kidney cancer. CDR3 protein: CASSIRDRGYNEQFF. The CDR3 DNA reads TGTGCCAGTAGTATCCGGGACAGGGGCTACAATGAGCAGTTCTTC.